This entry describes one T cell receptor (beta chain). These data are taken from a study of blood T cell repertoires in COVID-19. Study at large: T cells, B-cell-depleted T cells, or PBMCs provided the cDNA or gDNA that served as material.

Produced via immunoSEQ multiplex PCR; TCRdb's table is partial and in-frame only. The sample has 200,000 or so clones, about nine tenths seen once. CDR1 and CDR2 from the germline V gene are DFQATT and SNEGSKA (reference sequence). With 6 bases removed from V and 4 bases from J, the gap between germline ends came to 10 bases. The CDR3 has 11 residues. Recruits, aged about 18 to 89 years, lived in 20 to 30 US areas. Cohorts were assigned according to the clinical history that participants reported. This clonotype was obtained from a man younger than 45 in a cohort exposed to, infected with or recovered from COVID-19 (not recorded which). V and J are TRBV20-1 and TRBJ2-7, with D maybe TRBD1 (5 bases). The sample comprised PBMCs or T cells enriched from blood (not recorded which). CDR3 bases: TGCAGTGCCACGACAGAATACGAGCAGTACTTC. It yields the protein CSATTEYEQYF.